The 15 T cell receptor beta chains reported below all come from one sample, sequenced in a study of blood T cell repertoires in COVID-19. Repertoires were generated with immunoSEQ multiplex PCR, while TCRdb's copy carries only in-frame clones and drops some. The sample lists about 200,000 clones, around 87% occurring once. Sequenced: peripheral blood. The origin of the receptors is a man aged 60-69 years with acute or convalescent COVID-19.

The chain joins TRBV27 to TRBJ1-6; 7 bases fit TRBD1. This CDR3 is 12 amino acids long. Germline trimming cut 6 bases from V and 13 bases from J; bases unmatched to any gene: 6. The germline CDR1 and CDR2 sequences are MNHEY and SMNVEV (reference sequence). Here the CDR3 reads CASSLTGFPLHF. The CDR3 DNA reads TGTGCCAGCAGCCTGACAGGGTTCCCCCTCCACTTT.

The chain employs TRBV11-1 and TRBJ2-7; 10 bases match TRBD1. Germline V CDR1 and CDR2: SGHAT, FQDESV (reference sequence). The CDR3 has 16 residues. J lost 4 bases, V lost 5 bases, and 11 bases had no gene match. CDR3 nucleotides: TGTGCCAGCAGCCCTCGGACAGGGGGACGGAAATACGAGCAGTACTTC. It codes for CASSPRTGGRKYEQYF.

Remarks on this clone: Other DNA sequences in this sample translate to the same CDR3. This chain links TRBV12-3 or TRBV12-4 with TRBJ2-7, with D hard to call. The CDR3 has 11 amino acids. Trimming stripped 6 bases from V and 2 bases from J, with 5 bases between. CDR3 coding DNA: TGTGCCAGCAGCCTTACCTACGAGCAGTACTTC. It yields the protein CASSLTYEQYF.

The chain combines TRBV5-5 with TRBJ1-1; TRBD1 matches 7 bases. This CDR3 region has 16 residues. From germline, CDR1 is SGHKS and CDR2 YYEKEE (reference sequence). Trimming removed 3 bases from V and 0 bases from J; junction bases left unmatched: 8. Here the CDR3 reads CASSSDRRGLNTEAFF. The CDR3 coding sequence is TGTGCCAGCAGCTCGGACAGGAGGGGGCTGAACACTGAAGCTTTCTTT.

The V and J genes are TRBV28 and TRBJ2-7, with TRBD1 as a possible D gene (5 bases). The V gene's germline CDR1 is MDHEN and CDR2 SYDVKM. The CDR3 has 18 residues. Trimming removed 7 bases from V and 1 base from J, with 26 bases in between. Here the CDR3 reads CASTPGVRARSTSYEQYF. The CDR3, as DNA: TGTGCCAGCACCCCCGGCGTCAGGGCCCGATCCACGTCCTACGAGCAGTACTTC.

In DNA form, the CDR3 reads TGTGCCAGCAGCACGACAGGGTCGTATGGCTACACCTTC. It is translated as CASSTTGSYGYTF. The V gene is TRBV7-9, the J gene TRBJ1-2, with 7 bases fitting TRBD1. In germline, CDR1 is SEHNR, CDR2 FQNEAQ (reference sequence). V lost 5 bases and J lost 5; bases outside the gene matches: 5. This CDR3 is 13 amino acids long. The full variable domain, its missing parts supplied by reference TRBV7-9 and TRBJ1-2, is DTGVSQNPRHKITKRGQNVTFRCDPISEHNRLYWYRQTLGQGPEFLTYFQNEAQLEKSRLLSDRFSAERPKGSFSTLEIQRTEQGDSAMYLCASSTTGSYGYTFGSGTRLTVV.

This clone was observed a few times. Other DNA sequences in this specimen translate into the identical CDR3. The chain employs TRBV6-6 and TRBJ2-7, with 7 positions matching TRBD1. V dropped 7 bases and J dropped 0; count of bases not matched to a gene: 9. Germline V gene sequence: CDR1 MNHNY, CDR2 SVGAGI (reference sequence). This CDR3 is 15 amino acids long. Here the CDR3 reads CASTPRQGSSYEQYF. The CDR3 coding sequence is TGTGCCAGCACCCCCCGACAGGGAAGCTCCTACGAGCAGTACTTC.

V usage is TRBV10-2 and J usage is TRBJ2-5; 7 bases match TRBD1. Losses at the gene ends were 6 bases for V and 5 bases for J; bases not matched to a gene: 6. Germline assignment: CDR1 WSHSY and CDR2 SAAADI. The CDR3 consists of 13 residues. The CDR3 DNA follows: TGCGCCAGCAGGAAAGGGGGCGGGGAGACCCAGTACTTC. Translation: CASRKGGGETQYF.

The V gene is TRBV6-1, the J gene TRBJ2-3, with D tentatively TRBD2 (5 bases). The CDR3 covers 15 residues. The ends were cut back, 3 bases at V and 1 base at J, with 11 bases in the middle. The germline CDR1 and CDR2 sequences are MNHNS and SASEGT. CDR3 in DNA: TGTGCCAGCAGTGACCTCCGGCGGGGCACAGATACGCAGTATTTT. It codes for CASSDLRRGTDTQYF.

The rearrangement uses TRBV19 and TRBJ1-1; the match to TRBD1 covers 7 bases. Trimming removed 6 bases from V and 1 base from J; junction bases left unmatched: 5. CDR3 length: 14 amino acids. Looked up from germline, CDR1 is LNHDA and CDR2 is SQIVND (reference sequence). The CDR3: CASSPQGRNTEAFF. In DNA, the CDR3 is TGTGCCAGTAGCCCACAGGGGAGGAACACTGAAGCTTTCTTT.

The CDR3 loop reads CASSAHLDRDPDTQYF. Here the CDR3 DNA reads TGTGCCAGCAGCGCCCACTTAGACAGGGATCCAGATACGCAGTATTTT. The gene calls are TRBV9 and TRBJ2-3; 7 positions agree with TRBD1. Unmatched junction bases numbered 11, after V lost 3 bases and J lost 4 bases. The CDR3 runs 16 residues. Germline loops: CDR1 SGDLS, CDR2 YYNGEE.

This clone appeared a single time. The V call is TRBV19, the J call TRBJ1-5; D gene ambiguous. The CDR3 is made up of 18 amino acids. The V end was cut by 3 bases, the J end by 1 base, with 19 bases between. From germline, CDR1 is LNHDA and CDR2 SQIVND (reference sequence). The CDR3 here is CASSISRSRGRSNQPQHF. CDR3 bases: TGTGCCAGTAGTATCAGTCGAAGTCGGGGAAGGAGCAATCAGCCCCAGCATTTT.

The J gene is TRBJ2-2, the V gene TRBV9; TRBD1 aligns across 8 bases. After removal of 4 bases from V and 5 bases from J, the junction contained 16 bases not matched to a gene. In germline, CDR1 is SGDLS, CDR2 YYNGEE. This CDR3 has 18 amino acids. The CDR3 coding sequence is TGTGCCAGCAGCTCGCAAGATGGCAGGGGGCGAGGAACCGGGGAGCTGTTTTTT. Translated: CASSSQDGRGRGTGELFF.

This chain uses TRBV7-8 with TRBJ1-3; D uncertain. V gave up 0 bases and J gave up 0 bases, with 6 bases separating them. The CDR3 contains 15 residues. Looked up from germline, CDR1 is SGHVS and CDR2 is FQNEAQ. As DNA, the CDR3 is TGTGCCAGCAGCTTAGCGGGCACCTCTGGAAACACCATATATTTT. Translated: CASSLAGTSGNTIYF.

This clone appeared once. DNA of the CDR3: TGTGCCAGCAGCCCAGAGGTTTCCTACGAGCAGTACTTC. Amino acids: CASSPEVSYEQYF. V and J are TRBV7-9 and TRBJ2-7; D gene unclear. With 5 bases removed from V and 1 base from J, the gap between germline ends came to 9 bases. CDR3 length: 13 residues. Germline CDR1 reads SEHNR; CDR2 reads FQNEAQ (reference sequence).